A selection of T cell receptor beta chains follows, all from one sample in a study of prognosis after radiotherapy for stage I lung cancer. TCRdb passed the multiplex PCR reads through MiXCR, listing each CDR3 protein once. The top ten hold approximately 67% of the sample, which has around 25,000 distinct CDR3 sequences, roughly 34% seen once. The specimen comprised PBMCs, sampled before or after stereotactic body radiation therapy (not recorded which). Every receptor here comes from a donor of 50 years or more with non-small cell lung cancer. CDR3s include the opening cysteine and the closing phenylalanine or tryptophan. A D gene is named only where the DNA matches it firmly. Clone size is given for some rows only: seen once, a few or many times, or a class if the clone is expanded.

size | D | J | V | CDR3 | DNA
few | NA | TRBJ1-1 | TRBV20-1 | CSASQGGETEAFF | TGCAGTGCGTCCCAGGGCGGTGAGACTGAAGCTTTCTTT
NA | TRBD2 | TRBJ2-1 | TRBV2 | CASTWGSGRALAYNEQFF | TGTGCCAGCACCTGGGGTAGCGGGAGGGCCTTGGCCTACAATGAGCAGTTCTTC
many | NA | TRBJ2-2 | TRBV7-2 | CASSLDWGTANTGELFF | TGTGCCAGCAGCTTAGACTGGGGGACGGCGAACACCGGGGAGCTGTTTTTT
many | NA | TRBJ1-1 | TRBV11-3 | CASSLGTENTEAFF | TGTGCCAGCAGCTTGGGGACTGAGAACACTGAAGCTTTCTTT
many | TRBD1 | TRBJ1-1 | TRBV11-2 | CASSPDRTNTEAFF | TGTGCCAGCAGCCCGGACAGGACGAACACTGAAGCTTTCTTT
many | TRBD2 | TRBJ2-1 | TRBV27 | CASSFLAGGSEQFF | TGTGCCAGCAGTTTCCTAGCGGGAGGTTCTGAGCAGTTCTTC
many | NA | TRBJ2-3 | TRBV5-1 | CASSEEGADTQYF | TGCGCCAGCAGCGAGGAGGGCGCAGATACGCAGTATTTT
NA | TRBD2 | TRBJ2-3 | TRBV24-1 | CATSYLEGLAGGRDTQYF | TGTGCCACCAGTTATTTGGAGGGTCTAGCGGGAGGGCGAGATACGCAGTATTTT
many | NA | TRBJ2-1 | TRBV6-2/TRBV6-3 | CASRKGGLSNEQFF | TGTGCCAGCAGGAAGGGGGGTTTGAGCAATGAGCAGTTCTTC
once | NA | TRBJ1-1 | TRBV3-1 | CASSQENGHTEVFF | TGTGCCAGCAGCCAGGAGAATGGGCACACTGAAGTTTTCTTT
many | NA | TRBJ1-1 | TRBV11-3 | CASSPRVGNTEAFF | TGTGCCAGCAGCCCCAGGGTGGGGAACACTGAAGCTTTCTTT
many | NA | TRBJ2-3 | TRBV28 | CASSSPGSRTDTQYF | TGTGCCAGCAGTTCACCCGGGAGCCGCACAGATACGCAGTATTTT
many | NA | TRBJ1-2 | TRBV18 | CASSPQDNYGYTF | TGTGCCAGCTCACCACAGGATAACTATGGCTACACCTTC
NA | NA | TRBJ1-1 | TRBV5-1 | CASSTTSNTEAFF | TGCGCCAGCAGCACCACATCGAACACCGAAGCTTTCTTT
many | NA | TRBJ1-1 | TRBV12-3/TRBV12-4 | CASITTGGTEAFF | TGTGCCAGCATCACGACCGGCGGCACTGAAGCTTTCTTT
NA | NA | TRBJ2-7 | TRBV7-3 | CASSRSTTRTPQRAYF | TGTGCCAGCAGCCGATCAACTACTAGGACGCCTCAACGGGCGTACTTC
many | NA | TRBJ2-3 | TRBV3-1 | CASSHGVTDTQYF | TGTGCCAGCAGCCACGGGGTCACAGATACGCAGTATTTT
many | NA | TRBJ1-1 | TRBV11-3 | CASSLVGSTTEAFF | TGTGCCAGCAGCTTAGTTGGGTCCACCACTGAAGCTTTCTTT
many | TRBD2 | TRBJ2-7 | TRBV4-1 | CASSPHLSGRLEEQYF | TGCGCCAGCAGCCCTCACCTTAGCGGGAGATTAGAGGAGCAGTACTTC
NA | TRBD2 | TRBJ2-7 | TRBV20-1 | CSASASGRAGEQYF | TGCAGTGCTAGCGCTAGCGGGAGGGCCGGGGAGCAGTACTTC